This T cell receptor (beta chain) stems from a study of T cell changes during pregnancy in multiple sclerosis. The ends were cut back, 7 bases at V and 0 bases at J, with 9 bases in the middle. The CDR3 length is 12 residues. Germline V gene data show CDR1 as SQVTM and CDR2 as ANQGSEA. Method: immunoSEQ multiplex PCR; TCRdb's copy keeps in-frame clones and lacks some. The repertoire holds some 64,000 clones, about 87% seen once, with 0.89% in the top ten. This clonotype was sampled from a female donor in good health, enrolled as a control in a pregnancy study. The V call is TRBV29-1, the J call TRBJ1-2; D is perhaps TRBD1 (5 bases). The source was peripheral blood, collected in the first trimester of pregnancy. The CDR3 reads CSAVGANYGYTF. Written as DNA, the CDR3 is TGCAGCGCAGTAGGGGCTAACTATGGCTACACCTTC.